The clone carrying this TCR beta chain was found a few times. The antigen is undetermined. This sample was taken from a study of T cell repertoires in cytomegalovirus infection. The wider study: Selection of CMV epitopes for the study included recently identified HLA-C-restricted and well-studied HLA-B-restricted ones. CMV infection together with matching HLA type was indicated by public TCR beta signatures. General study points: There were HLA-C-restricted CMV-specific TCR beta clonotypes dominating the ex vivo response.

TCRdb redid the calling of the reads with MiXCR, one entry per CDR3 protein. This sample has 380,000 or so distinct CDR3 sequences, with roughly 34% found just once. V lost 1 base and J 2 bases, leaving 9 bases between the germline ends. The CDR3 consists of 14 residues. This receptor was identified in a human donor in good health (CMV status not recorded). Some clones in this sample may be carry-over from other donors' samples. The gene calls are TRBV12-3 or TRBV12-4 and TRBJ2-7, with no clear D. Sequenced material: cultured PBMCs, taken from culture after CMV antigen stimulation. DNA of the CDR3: TGTGCCAGCAGTTTAGGGGCGATGACCTACGAGCAGTACTTC. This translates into CASSLGAMTYEQYF.